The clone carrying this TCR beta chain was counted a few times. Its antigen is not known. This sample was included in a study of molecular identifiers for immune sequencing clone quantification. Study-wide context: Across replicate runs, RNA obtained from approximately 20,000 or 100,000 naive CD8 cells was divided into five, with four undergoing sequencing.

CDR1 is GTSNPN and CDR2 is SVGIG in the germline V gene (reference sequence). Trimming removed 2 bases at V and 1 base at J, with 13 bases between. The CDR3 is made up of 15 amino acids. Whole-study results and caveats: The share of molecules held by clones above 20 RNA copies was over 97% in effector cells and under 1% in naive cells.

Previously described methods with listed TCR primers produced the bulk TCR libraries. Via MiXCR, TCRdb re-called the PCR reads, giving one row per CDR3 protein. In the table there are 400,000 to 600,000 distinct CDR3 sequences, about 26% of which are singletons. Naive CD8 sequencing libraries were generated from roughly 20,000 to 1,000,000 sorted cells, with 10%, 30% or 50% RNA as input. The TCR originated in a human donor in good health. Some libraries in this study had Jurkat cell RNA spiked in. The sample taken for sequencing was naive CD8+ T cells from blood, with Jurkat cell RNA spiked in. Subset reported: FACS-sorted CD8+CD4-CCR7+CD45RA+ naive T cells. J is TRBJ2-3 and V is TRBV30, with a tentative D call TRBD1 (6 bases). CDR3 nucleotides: TGTGCCTGGAGTTCAGGGGTGCCCGGCACAGATACGCAGTATTTT. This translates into CAWSSGVPGTDTQYF. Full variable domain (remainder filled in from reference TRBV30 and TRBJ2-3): SQTIHQWPATLVQPVGSPLSLECTVEGTSNPNLYWYRQAAGRGLQLLFYSVGIGQISSEVPQNLSASRPQDRQFILSSKKLLLSDSGFYLCAWSSGVPGTDTQYFGPGTRLTVL.